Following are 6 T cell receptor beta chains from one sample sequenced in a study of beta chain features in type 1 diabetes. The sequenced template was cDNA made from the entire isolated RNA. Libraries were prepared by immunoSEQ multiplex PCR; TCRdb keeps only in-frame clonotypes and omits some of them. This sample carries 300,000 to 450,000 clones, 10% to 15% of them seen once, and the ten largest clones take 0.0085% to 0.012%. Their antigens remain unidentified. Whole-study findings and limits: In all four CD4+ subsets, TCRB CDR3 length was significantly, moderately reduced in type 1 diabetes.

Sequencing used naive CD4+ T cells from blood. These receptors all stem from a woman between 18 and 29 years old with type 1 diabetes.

This CDR3 is CASSKSISVLGRETQYF. DNA of the CDR3: TGTGCCAGCAGCAAATCAATCTCGGTCCTGGGGAGGGAGACCCAGTACTTC. V usage is TRBV28 and J usage is TRBJ2-5; D might be TRBD2 (6 bases). Trimming cost V 6 bases and J 5 bases, with 25 bases left between them. CDR1 and CDR2 from the germline V gene are MDHEN and SYDVKM. CDR3 length: 17 residues. Full variable domain (rest looked up from reference TRBV28 and TRBJ2-5): DVKVTQSSRYLVKRTGEKVFLECVQDMDHENMFWYRQDPGLGLRLIYFSYDVKMKEKGDIPEGYSVSREKKERFSLILESASTNQTSMYLCASSKSISVLGRETQYFGPGTRLLVL.

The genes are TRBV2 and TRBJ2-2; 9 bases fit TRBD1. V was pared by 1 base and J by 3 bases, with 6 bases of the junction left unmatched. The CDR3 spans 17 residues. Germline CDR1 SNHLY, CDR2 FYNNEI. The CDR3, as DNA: TGTGCCAGCAGTGAAGAGGGGACAGGGTGGCACACCGGGGAGCTGTTTTTT. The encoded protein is CASSEEGTGWHTGELFF.

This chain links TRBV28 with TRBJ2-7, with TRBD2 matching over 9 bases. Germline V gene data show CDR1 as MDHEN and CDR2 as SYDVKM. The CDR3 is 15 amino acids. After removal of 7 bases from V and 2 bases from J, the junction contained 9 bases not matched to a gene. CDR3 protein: CASTSLSSGAYEQYF. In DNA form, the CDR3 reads TGTGCCAGCACCTCCCTTTCTAGCGGGGCCTACGAGCAGTACTTC.

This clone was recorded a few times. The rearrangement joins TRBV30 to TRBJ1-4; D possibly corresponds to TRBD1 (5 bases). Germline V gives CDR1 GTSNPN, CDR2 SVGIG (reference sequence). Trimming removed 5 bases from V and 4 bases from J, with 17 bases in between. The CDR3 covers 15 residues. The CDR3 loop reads CAWASPQGLNEKLFF. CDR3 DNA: TGTGCCTGGGCGTCTCCTCAGGGACTTAATGAAAAACTGTTTTTT.

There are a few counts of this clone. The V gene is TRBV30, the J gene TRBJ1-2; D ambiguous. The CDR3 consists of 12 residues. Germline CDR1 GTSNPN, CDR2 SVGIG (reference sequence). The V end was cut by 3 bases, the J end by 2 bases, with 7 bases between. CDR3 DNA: TGTGCCTGGAGGGGCCGGAACTATGGCTACACCTTC. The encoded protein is CAWRGRNYGYTF.

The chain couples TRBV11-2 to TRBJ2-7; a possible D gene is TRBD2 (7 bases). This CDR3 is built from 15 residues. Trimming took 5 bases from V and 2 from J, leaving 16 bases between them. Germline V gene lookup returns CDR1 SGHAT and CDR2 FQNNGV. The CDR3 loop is CASSLGGQGPYEQYF. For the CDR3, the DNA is TGTGCCAGCAGCCTGGGGGGGCAGGGGCCCTACGAGCAGTACTTC. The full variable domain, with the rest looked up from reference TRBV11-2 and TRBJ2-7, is EAGVAQSPRYKIIEKRQSVAFWCNPISGHATLYWYQQILGQGPKLLIQFQNNGVVDDSQLPKDRFSAERLKGVDSTLKIQPAKLEDSAVYLCASSLGGQGPYEQYFGPGTRLTVT.